A single sample gave rise to the 2 T cell receptor beta chains below, sequenced in a study of shared clonotypes between healthy human individuals (dated by TCRdb to 2019 to 2021). Libraries were constructed by the immunoSEQ multiplex PCR assay. In its TCRdb copy, this immuneACCESS table keeps in-frame sequences only and misses some clones. Where compared with another copy, unresolved V genes explain less than half of these, and the others have no known cause. This sample lists about half a million clones; approximately 84% were detected once. The ten largest account for roughly an eighth of the sample. The specimen was PBMCs. The source of these receptors is a woman aged 40 to 50 in good health. Some clones in this sample may be carry-over from other donors' samples.

The V gene is TRBV28, the J gene TRBJ1-1, with 9 bases aligning to TRBD1. Looked up from germline, CDR1 is MDHEN and CDR2 is SYDVKM. The CDR3 contains 13 residues. V lost 8 bases and J lost 5; bases outside the gene matches: 6. Here the CDR3 reads CASPGQGRTEAFF. The CDR3 nucleotides read TGTGCCAGCCCGGGACAGGGTAGGACTGAAGCTTTCTTT.

A word on this clone: This sequence may be a read error, since a much larger clone differs from it by one base. The chain uses TRBV7-6 and TRBJ2-3; TRBD2 might be the D (5 bases). This CDR3 contains 14 residues. V lost 5 bases and J 0 bases, leaving 9 bases between the germline ends. CDR1 and CDR2 from the germline V gene are SGHVS and FNYEAQ. The CDR3 region is CASSPTTSTDTQYF. CDR3 DNA sequence: TGTGCCAGCAGCCCGACTACTAGCACAGATACGCAGTATTTT.